A selection of T cell receptor beta chains follows, all from one sample in a study of naive and memory T cell subsets. TCRdb independently ran MiXCR on the UMI-ligation and nested PCR reads; one entry per CDR3 protein. This table holds under 150,000 distinct CDR3 sequences, 15% to 25% found once. The sample taken for sequencing was naive CD8+ T cells from blood. Receptor source: a human donor in good health. Each CDR3 is given with its conserved first and last residue. A D gene is named only where the DNA matches it firmly. Where a row states a size, it is once, few, many or the class of an expanded clone; other rows omit it.

TRBV5-1	TRBD2	17	TRBJ2-3	NA	TGCGCCAGCAGCTTCTGGGGACTAGCGGATAGCACAGATACGCAGTATTTT	CASSFWGLADSTDTQYF
TRBV29-1	NA	12	TRBJ2-7	many	TGCAGCGTTGAGGGCAGCTACTACGAGCAGTACTTC	CSVEGSYYEQYF
TRBV29-1	NA	15	TRBJ2-3	NA	TGCAGCGTTGAGGCGGGACTCCTTCACACAGATACGCAGTATTTT	CSVEAGLLHTDTQYF
TRBV11-2	NA	15	TRBJ2-3	NA	TGTGCCAGCAGCTTAGAGGGCGGGATGACAGATACGCAGTATTTT	CASSLEGGMTDTQYF
TRBV10-3	NA	15	TRBJ2-1	NA	TGTGCCACCCGAGAGACAATAAGCTCCTACAATGAGCAGTTCTTC	CATRETISSYNEQFF
TRBV4-3	NA	16	TRBJ1-6	NA	TGCGCCAGCAGCCAAGCCCAGGACATTCGGATTCCACCCCTCCACTTT	CASSQAQDIRIPPLHF
TRBV5-6	NA	13	TRBJ2-1	NA	TGTGCCAGCTGGACGGGATCCTACAATGAGCAGTTCTTC	CASWTGSYNEQFF
TRBV5-4	NA	11	TRBJ1-2	once	TGTGCCAGCATCGATTCGAAAGGCTACACCTTC	CASIDSKGYTF
TRBV15	TRBD2	17	TRBJ2-1	NA	TGTGCCACCAGCAGGGAACCGAGACTAGCGGTTGACAATGAGCAGTTCTTC	CATSREPRLAVDNEQFF
TRBV29-1	TRBD1	15	TRBJ1-2	few	TGCAGCGTGAACCGAATGGGACAGGGAGGCTATGGCTACACCTTC	CSVNRMGQGGYGYTF
TRBV29-1	NA	10	TRBJ2-7	NA	TGCAGCGTTGCAGGCCCCGAGCAGTACTTC	CSVAGPEQYF
TRBV4-1	NA	17	TRBJ2-1	few	TGCGCCAGCAGCCAAGATGGGGCTGGCGGTATATACAATGAGCAGTTCTTC	CASSQDGAGGIYNEQFF
TRBV28	TRBD1	15	TRBJ2-7	few	TGTGCCAGCAGCCGGGGACAGGCCCGCTCCTACGAGCAGTACTTC	CASSRGQARSYEQYF
TRBV7-9	NA	14	TRBJ1-2	few	TGTGCCAGCAGCCCCCTCAGACAACACTATGGCTACACCTTC	CASSPLRQHYGYTF
TRBV4-3	NA	15	TRBJ2-2	NA	TGCGCCAGCAGCCAAGAATCCTTTGGCACCGGGGAGCTGTTTTTT	CASSQESFGTGELFF
TRBV7-9	NA	12	TRBJ2-7	few	TGTGCCAGCGTCGGGTTATCCTACGAGCAGTACTTC	CASVGLSYEQYF
TRBV20-1	TRBD1	15	TRBJ2-5	few	TGCAGTGCTAGAGATGGCGGACAGGCCCAAGAGACCCAGTACTTC	CSARDGGQAQETQYF
TRBV28	NA	12	TRBJ1-1	few	TGTGCCAGCAGTTTGTCGGGGGCTGAAGCTTTCTTT	CASSLSGAEAFF
TRBV30	NA	14	TRBJ2-1	many	TGTGCCTGGAGTGGGTCCCAGGTGTACAATGAGCAGTTCTTC	CAWSGSQVYNEQFF
TRBV29-1	NA	14	TRBJ1-4	few	TGCAGCGTTCAAGGGGAGGGAACTAATGAAAAACTGTTTTTT	CSVQGEGTNEKLFF
TRBV12-3/TRBV12-4	NA	16	TRBJ2-2	few	TGTGCCAGCAGTTCGTCCCGGGACTTGAACACCGGGGAGCTGTTTTTT	CASSSSRDLNTGELFF
TRBV6-1	NA	17	TRBJ2-7	few	TGTGCCAGCAGTGAAGCGGTTGCCATTCCGAGCTCCTACGAGCAGTACTTC	CASSEAVAIPSSYEQYF
TRBV28	NA	14	TRBJ2-7	NA	TGTGCCAGCAGTCAATACAGGGAGGGGTACGAGCAGTACTTC	CASSQYREGYEQYF
TRBV24-1	NA	15	TRBJ2-5	NA	TGTGCCACTCAATCCGGGACGAAGCCTCAAGAGACCCAGAACTTC	CATQSGTKPQETQNF
TRBV6-5	TRBD2	15	TRBJ2-1	few	TGTGCCAGCAGCTTAGCGGGCCTACGTACCGATGAGCAGTTCTTC	CASSLAGLRTDEQFF
TRBV28	NA	21	TRBJ2-2	NA	TGTGCCAGCAGTTTCCCAGAGGGGGTCTGGAGAGTCACGAATTACACCGGGGAGCTGTTTTTT	CASSFPEGVWRVTNYTGELFF
TRBV2	TRBD1	15	TRBJ2-7	NA	TGTGCCAGCAACAATCCTGGGACAGGGGGAACAGAGCAGTACTTC	CASNNPGTGGTEQYF
TRBV28	TRBD2	15	TRBJ2-7	few	TGTGCCAGCAGCGAAAGCGGGAGGCCCGCCTACGAGCAGTACTTC	CASSESGRPAYEQYF
TRBV6-5	NA	18	TRBJ2-6	NA	TGTGCCAGCAGCCCCACTGAGGTCTCTGTAGGTGGGGCCAACGTCCTGACTTTC	CASSPTEVSVGGANVLTF
TRBV25-1	NA	12	TRBJ1-4	many	TGTGCCAGCAGTGGACTGGGTGAAAAACTGTTTTTT	CASSGLGEKLFF
TRBV9	NA	15	TRBJ2-7	few	TGTGCCAGCAGCCCCGCGACTAGTTCTGGCTACGAGCAGTACTTC	CASSPATSSGYEQYF
TRBV2	NA	14	TRBJ1-1	few	TGTGCCAGCAGTGAGTTGGGAGTTAACACTGAAGCTTTCTTT	CASSELGVNTEAFF
TRBV14	TRBD1	18	TRBJ2-6	NA	TGTGCCAGCAGCCCCCTCGGACAGGCTCTCTCTGGGGCCAACGTCCTGACTTTC	CASSPLGQALSGANVLTF
TRBV28	TRBD1	14	TRBJ2-7	few	TGTGCCAGCAGTTCGGGACAGGGGATATACGAGCAGTACTTC	CASSSGQGIYEQYF
TRBV7-2	NA	13	TRBJ1-1	few	TGTGCCAGCAGCTTAACGTGGGGACGTGAAGCTTTCTTT	CASSLTWGREAFF
TRBV28	TRBD2	15	TRBJ2-3	NA	TGTGCCAGCAGTTTGGAAGCGGGAGGGCTGGATACGCAGTATTTT	CASSLEAGGLDTQYF
TRBV7-9	TRBD2	18	TRBJ2-3	few	TGTGCCAGCAGCTCGCTTAGGGCGACTAGCGGGAGTCAAGATACGCAGTATTTT	CASSSLRATSGSQDTQYF
TRBV30	NA	13	TRBJ2-1	few	TGTGCCTGGAGTGTAAATCGCGGGAATGAGCAGTTCTTC	CAWSVNRGNEQFF
TRBV28	NA	14	TRBJ1-2	few	TGTGCCAGCAGTTTCGACAGACCGCTACCAGGCTACACCTTC	CASSFDRPLPGYTF
TRBV7-9	TRBD2	16	TRBJ2-1	few	TGTGCCAGCAGCCCGTACGGGACTAGCGGGATCAATGAGCAGTTCTTC	CASSPYGTSGINEQFF
TRBV28	TRBD1	17	TRBJ2-1	NA	TGTGCCAGCAGTTTATTCGGGGCGGACAGGCCAAACAATGAGCAGTTCTTC	CASSLFGADRPNNEQFF
TRBV7-2	NA	14	TRBJ2-7	NA	TGTGCCAGCAGCTTAGTAGGCGATGACTACGAGCAGTACTTC	CASSLVGDDYEQYF
TRBV19	NA	15	TRBJ1-5	NA	TGTGCCAGTAGTATAATCGAGCAGCTCCATCAGCCCCAGCATTTT	CASSIIEQLHQPQHF
TRBV25-1	NA	12	TRBJ1-4	NA	TGTGCCAGCAGTGGAGAGGATGAAAAACTGTTTTTT	CASSGEDEKLFF
TRBV7-9	TRBD1	15	TRBJ2-7	NA	TGTGCCAGCAGCTCTGTGACAGGGGGCATTTACGAGCAGTACTTC	CASSSVTGGIYEQYF
TRBV20-1	NA	14	TRBJ1-4	NA	TGCAGTGCTGGGGACGGGGCAACTAATGAAAAACTGTTTTTT	CSAGDGATNEKLFF